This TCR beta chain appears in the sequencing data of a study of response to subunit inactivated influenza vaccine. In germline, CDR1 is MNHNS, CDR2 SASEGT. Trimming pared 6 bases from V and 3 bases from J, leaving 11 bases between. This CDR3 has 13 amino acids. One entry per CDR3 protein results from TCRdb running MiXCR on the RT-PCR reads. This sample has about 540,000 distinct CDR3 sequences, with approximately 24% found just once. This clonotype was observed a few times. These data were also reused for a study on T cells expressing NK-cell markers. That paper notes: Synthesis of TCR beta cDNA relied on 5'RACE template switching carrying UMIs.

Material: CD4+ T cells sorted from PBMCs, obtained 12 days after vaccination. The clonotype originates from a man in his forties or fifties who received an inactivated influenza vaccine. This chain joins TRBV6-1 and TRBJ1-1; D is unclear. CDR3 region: CASRTIGDTEAFF. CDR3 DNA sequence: TGTGCCAGCAGGACTATTGGGGACACTGAAGCTTTCTTT.